This T cell receptor (beta chain) was sequenced during a study of resident and recirculating memory T cells in vitiligo. Study information: Shave-biopsy epidermis from lesional and nonlesional skin was sequenced alongside PBMCs. The study's findings and limits: No single dominant TCR clone appeared; lesion clonality varied.

Patients who had received treatment within the previous three months were excluded. The count of this clone is one. What it recognizes is unknown. CDR3 size: 20 residues. Germline CDR1 and CDR2: ENHRY and SYGVKD. Trimming removed 4 bases from V and 0 bases from J; junction bases left unmatched: 11. Data came from immunoSEQ multiplex PCR; TCRdb stores just in-frame clones and leaves some out. The data contain fewer than 85,000 clones, about 90% of them singletons. The sequencing sample was made of blood. The sequence derives from a male donor with vitiligo. The chain recombines TRBV10-3 with TRBJ2-2; 13 bases match TRBD2. The CDR3 bases are TGTGCCATCAGTGCGGGACTAGCGGGACCGAAGGCGGCGAACACCGGGGAGCTGTTTTTT. Encoded protein: CAISAGLAGPKAANTGELFF.